This is a list of T cell receptor beta chains from one sample in a study of OX40 agonist ivuxolimab in advanced cancers. The method was immunoSEQ multiplex PCR; TCRdb's version includes in-frame clones alone and lacks a portion of them. Counted here are 65,000 to 95,000 clones, around 80% occurring once; the ten biggest clones make up 0.76%. The input for sequencing was CD4+ or CD8+ T cells sorted from blood, taken in a trial of the OX40 agonist ivuxolimab. The receptors come from an adult with an advanced solid tumor such as melanoma, head and neck, liver or kidney cancer. Both conserved end residues are part of each CDR3. Expanded clones get a size class; other rows say once, few or many, or leave the size out.

v_call	j_call	clone_size	cdr3_aa
TRBV30	TRBJ2-7	NA	CAWTGEAYEQYF
TRBV14	TRBJ2-6	NA	CASSQDWRPVTF
TRBV30	TRBJ1-2	NA	CAWSMSRQSYTF
TRBV23-1	TRBJ2-5	NA	CASSQSTGSFQETQYF
TRBV6-5	TRBJ1-1	NA	CASNYQGTGGTEAFF
TRBV25-1	TRBJ2-1	NA	CASSEFLGNNGRNEQFF
TRBV19	TRBJ2-5	NA	CASSIDNSYQETQYF
TRBV25-1	TRBJ2-7	NA	CASSDPEGSASGSYEQYF
TRBV19	TRBJ2-1	NA	CASSIGQFNEQFF
TRBV4-3	TRBJ1-3	NA	CASSQDRRGAGNTIYF
TRBV5-6	TRBJ1-4	NA	CASSLGRDEKLFF
TRBV10-1	TRBJ2-3	NA	CRREDTGPLGREGDTQYF
TRBV4-1	TRBJ1-4	few	CASSQVGTGGEKLFF
TRBV10-2	TRBJ1-1	NA	CASRLAEGSSAFF
TRBV30	TRBJ1-5	medium-sized	CAWSVRHDQPQHF
TRBV18	TRBJ1-6	NA	CASSSGVGARVNSPLHF
TRBV5-1	TRBJ2-3	NA	CASSGDGLSTDTQYF
TRBV28	TRBJ1-4	once	CAVGVPNEKLFF
TRBV5-6	TRBJ1-1	NA	CASSLDRVGTEAFF
TRBV18	TRBJ2-1	NA	CASSPPRVFGGSAYNEQFF
TRBV27	TRBJ2-6	NA	CASSLSSGANVLTF
TRBV30	TRBJ1-4	many	CAWAFAGGREKLFF
TRBV6-5	TRBJ2-7	NA	CASRPTGDSYEQYF
TRBV9	TRBJ2-6	NA	CASSQTTSPSGANVLTF
TRBV5-4	TRBJ2-3	once	CASSPLTSAATDTQYF
TRBV19	TRBJ2-3	NA	CASSTGITQYF
TRBV5-1	TRBJ2-5	few	CASSLRGSQETQYF
TRBV4-3	TRBJ1-4	once	CASSQDRGSEKLFF